These T cell receptor beta chains were read from a single sample in a study of identifying expanded T cells in peripheral blood. Clones were read by immunoSEQ multiplex PCR, and TCRdb kept only the in-frame ones, dropping some. The sample holds around 100,000 clones, around nine tenths seen once. The source material was blood. The receptors were sampled from a person aged 18 to 69 in good health. The CDR3 runs from the conserved cysteine through the conserved F or W. The D gene is left open where the match is weak. A row's size may be missing; if present it is once, few, many or a size class.

TRBD1,once,TRBJ1-2,TRBV6-5,CASRQSGQGALGYTF,TGTGCCAGCAGACAATCGGGACAGGGGGCTTTGGGCTACACCTTC
.,.,TRBJ2-7,TRBV7-9,CASSLGGGEQYF,TGTGCCAGCAGCTTAGGAGGGGGCGAGCAGTACTTC
.,.,TRBJ2-5,TRBV19,CASSIDIQETQYF,TGTGCCAGTAGTATAGACATCCAAGAGACCCAGTACTTC
.,.,TRBJ1-2,TRBV30,CAWSRRGYGYGYTF,TGTGCCTGGAGTCGCCGGGGTTATGGCTATGGCTACACCTTC
.,.,TRBJ1-1,TRBV11-2,CASSLTQFSTEAFF,TGTGCCAGCAGCTTAACACAGTTCTCCACTGAAGCTTTCTTT
TRBD1,.,TRBJ1-2,TRBV13,CASSPEETGPNYGYTF,TGTGCCAGCAGCCCAGAGGAGACAGGGCCCAACTATGGCTACACCTTC
.,.,TRBJ2-1,TRBV19,CASSIETNIVF,TGTGCCAGTAGTATTGAGACAAATATAGTCTTC
.,.,TRBJ2-5,TRBV7-9,CASSLVSLTEETQYF,TGTGCCAGCAGCTTAGTTAGTTTAACGGAAGAGACCCAGTACTTC
.,.,TRBJ1-2,TRBV29-1,CSVARDSLYGYTF,TGCAGCGTTGCCCGAGACAGCCTCTATGGCTACACCTTC
.,.,TRBJ2-7,TRBV11-3,CASSFLGGSEEQYF,TGTGCCAGCAGCTTTTTAGGTGGGTCTGAAGAGCAGTACTTC
TRBD1,.,TRBJ2-7,TRBV29-1,CSAGEGQGEQYF,TGCAGCGCAGGGGAGGGACAGGGGGAACAGTACTTC
TRBD1,.,TRBJ2-2,TRBV7-7,CASSLDRGSGELFF,TGTGCCAGCAGCTTAGACAGGGGAAGCGGGGAGCTGTTTTTT
.,.,TRBJ2-5,TRBV21-1,CASTTGQGETQYF,TGTGCCAGCACCACGGGACAGGGTGAGACCCAGTACTTC
.,few,TRBJ1-1,TRBV29-1,CSVGERNTEAFF,TGCAGCGTTGGTGAGAGGAACACTGAAGCTTTCTTT
.,few,TRBJ1-1,TRBV9,CASSVGRTEAFF,TGTGCCAGCAGCGTAGGGAGGACTGAAGCTTTCTTT
.,.,TRBJ2-2,TRBV5-1,CASSLDRVGTGELFF,TGCGCCAGCAGCTTGGACAGGGTTGGGACCGGGGAGCTGTTTTTT
TRBD1,once,TRBJ2-1,TRBV5-4,CASSSRDRGLSGQFF,TGTGCCAGCAGCTCCCGGGACAGGGGGCTCTCTGGGCAGTTCTTC
.,.,TRBJ1-1,TRBV5-1,CASRGKTEAFF,TGCGCCAGCAGGGGAAAAACTGAAGCTTTCTTT
TRBD1,.,TRBJ1-2,TRBV5-1,CASSLNTGEGGYTF,TGCGCCAGCAGCCTCAACACAGGGGAGGGTGGCTACACCTTC
TRBD1,.,TRBJ1-4,TRBV7-9,CASSPGQDGEKLFF,TGTGCCAGCAGCCCGGGACAGGACGGAGAAAAACTGTTTTTT
.,.,TRBJ1-5,TRBV2,CASREQVSSNQPQHF,TGTGCCAGCAGGGAACAGGTATCTAGCAATCAGCCCCAGCATTTT
.,.,TRBJ1-5,TRBV30,CAWSVEYSNQPQHF,TGTGCCTGGAGTGTAGAATATAGCAATCAGCCCCAGCATTTT
TRBD2,.,TRBJ2-1,TRBV7-3,CASSLTSSGGSYNEQFF,TGTGCCAGCAGCTTAACGTCCTCGGGGGGGAGCTACAATGAGCAGTTCTTC
TRBD1,.,TRBJ1-4,TRBV7-2,CASSLGGQGTNEKLFF,TGTGCCAGCAGCTTAGGGGGACAGGGTACTAATGAAAAACTGTTTTTT
.,.,TRBJ1-1,TRBV5-1,CASSLDPGAMDTEAFF,TGCGCCAGCAGCTTGGACCCGGGGGCGATGGACACTGAAGCTTTCTTT
.,.,TRBJ2-7,TRBV11-2,CASSLDLYEQYF,TGTGCCAGCAGCTTAGATCTCTACGAGCAGTACTTC
.,.,TRBJ1-1,TRBV30,CAWSPPGSYTEAFF,TGTGCCTGGAGCCCCCCCGGGAGTTACACTGAAGCTTTCTTT
.,.,TRBJ2-2,TRBV5-5,CASSLSHGAYVGELFF,TGTGCCAGCAGCTTGTCGCATGGGGCCTATGTCGGGGAGCTGTTTTTT
TRBD2,.,TRBJ2-5,TRBV7-6,CASSLEAGGKQETQYF,TGTGCCAGCAGCTTAGAGGCGGGAGGTAAACAAGAGACCCAGTACTTC
TRBD1,.,TRBJ2-5,TRBV6-1,CASSGAWTGAQETQYF,TGTGCCAGCAGTGGAGCATGGACAGGGGCCCAAGAGACCCAGTACTTC
.,.,TRBJ2-1,TRBV10-1,CASSESAGPYNEQFF,TGCGCCAGCAGTGAGTCGGCGGGACCCTACAATGAGCAGTTCTTC
TRBD2,once,TRBJ2-1,TRBV15,CATSKKMGLAGGSAGYEQFF,TGTGCCACCAGCAAAAAAATGGGACTAGCGGGGGGGTCGGCAGGCTATGAGCAGTTCTTC
.,.,TRBJ1-4,TRBV7-9,CASGASGRNEKLFF,TGTGCCAGCGGCGCTTCTGGTCGGAATGAAAAACTGTTTTTT
.,few,TRBJ1-5,TRBV6-5,CASSYSSGGSQPQHF,TGTGCCAGCAGTTACTCATCCGGGGGGAGCCAGCCCCAGCATTTT
TRBD1,.,TRBJ2-2,TRBV10-1,CASSESRGPVRELFF,TGCGCCAGCAGTGAGTCGAGGGGGCCCGTCCGTGAGCTGTTTTTT
.,once,TRBJ2-7,TRBV18,CASSPPGYEQYF,TGTGCCAGCTCACCACCTGGTTACGAGCAGTACTTC
TRBD1,.,TRBJ1-2,TRBV19,CASIRKLPGQGHNGYTF,TGTGCCAGTATCCGCAAGCTTCCGGGACAGGGACACAACGGCTACACCTTC
.,once,TRBJ2-5,TRBV7-2,CASSEGGLQETQYF,TGTGCCAGCAGCGAGGGGGGTTTACAAGAGACCCAGTACTTC
TRBD1,.,TRBJ1-2,TRBV5-1,CASSLVGTGLYGYTF,TGCGCCAGCAGCTTGGTAGGGACAGGGCTCTATGGCTACACCTTC
TRBD1,.,TRBJ1-2,TRBV14,CASSQETGGSGYTF,TGTGCCAGCAGCCAAGAAACAGGGGGCTCAGGCTACACCTTC
.,few,TRBJ2-5,TRBV7-3,CASSLNGGTETQYF,TGTGCCAGCAGCTTAAACGGTGGAACAGAGACCCAGTACTTC
.,.,TRBJ1-2,TRBV11-2,CASSLSSTNRDGGYTF,TGTGCCAGCAGCTTGTCTTCCACAAACAGGGATGGTGGCTACACCTTC
.,.,TRBJ1-1,TRBV19,CASSIRPGIMNTEAFF,TGTGCCAGTAGTATTCGTCCAGGGATCATGAACACTGAAGCTTTCTTT
.,.,TRBJ1-3,TRBV30,CAWNPRGNTIYF,TGTGCCTGGAATCCTCGGGGAAACACCATATATTTT
TRBD2,.,TRBJ2-7,TRBV6-4,CASSYSMGLAGDEQYF,TGTGCCAGCAGTTACTCGATGGGACTAGCGGGAGACGAGCAGTACTTC
.,.,TRBJ2-1,TRBV9,CASSVAWGPYNEQFF,TGTGCCAGCAGCGTAGCCTGGGGACCTTACAATGAGCAGTTCTTC
.,once,TRBJ2-3,TRBV27,CASGNRDTQYF,TGTGCCAGCGGGAACAGGGATACGCAGTATTTT
.,.,TRBJ2-4,TRBV5-6,CASSLGRLAKNIQYF,TGTGCCAGCAGCTTGGGGCGGCTAGCCAAAAACATTCAGTACTTC
TRBD2,.,TRBJ2-1,TRBV7-6,CASSQGTSGANEQFF,TGTGCCAGCAGCCAAGGGACTAGCGGGGCCAATGAGCAGTTCTTC
.,.,TRBJ2-7,TRBV4-3,CASSLERMVSYEQYF,TGCGCCAGCAGCCTCGAAAGGATGGTATCCTACGAGCAGTACTTC
.,.,TRBJ2-1,TRBV19,CASNVGGPLPNEQFF,TGTGCCAGTAATGTGGGCGGCCCATTACCCAATGAGCAGTTCTTC
TRBD2,.,TRBJ2-7,TRBV19,CASSSTSGGAFHEQYF,TGTGCCAGTAGTTCCACTAGCGGGGGGGCCTTCCACGAGCAGTACTTC
TRBD1,.,TRBJ1-3,TRBV5-5,CASSPGQGGNTIYF,TGTGCCAGCAGCCCCGGACAGGGAGGAAACACCATATATTTT
.,.,TRBJ1-6,TRBV5-1,CASSRKPAEVSYNSPLHF,TGCGCCAGCAGCAGGAAGCCCGCAGAGGTCTCCTATAATTCACCCCTCCACTTT
.,.,TRBJ2-6,TRBV19,CASSIRTRGLSGANVLTF,TGTGCCAGTAGTATCCGGACAAGGGGATTATCTGGGGCCAACGTCCTGACTTTC